The present TCR beta chain was sequenced within a study of T cells after yellow fever vaccination. Trimming stripped 4 bases from V and 0 bases from J, with 11 bases between. This CDR3 is 15 amino acids long. CDR1 is MNHNS, CDR2 SASEGT, per germline. Study results and caveats: Abundant clonotypes from the bulk population could contaminate FACS-sorted repertoires. After the booster, 96% of CD4 and around nine tenths of CD8 primary-response clones were re-detected. A small proportion of clonotypes was detected in both the CD4 and CD8 compartments.

On this clonotype itself: Its antigen remains unidentified.

TCRdb analysed the 5' RACE reads with MiXCR anew, one entry per CDR3 protein. The table includes about 150,000 distinct CDR3 sequences, approximately 6.2% detected once. This TCR came from a young man who received the YFV17D yellow fever vaccine. The rearrangement uses TRBV6-1 and TRBJ2-3; the D is unclear. The specimen comprised CD4+ T cells sorted from PBMCs, sampled on the day of the first yellow fever vaccination. The chain's CDR3 is CASSVTDPSTDTQYF. CDR3 nucleotide sequence: TGTGCCAGCAGTGTCACAGACCCTAGCACAGATACGCAGTATTTT.